The present entry profiles one T cell receptor (beta chain) with its context. Its target is not known. There are 12 residues in the CDR3. V was cut by 6 bases and J by 7 bases, with 13 bases left in between. Germline V gene lookup returns CDR1 MNHNY and CDR2 SVGAGI (reference sequence). The data originate from a study of T cell repertoires in cytomegalovirus infection. For the study at large: Matching HLA type and CMV infection were both indicated by public TCR beta signatures.

Study results and limitations: The study identified carriers of CMV plus the relevant HLA from cumulative public TCR beta family frequency. The study found HLA-C-restricted CMV-specific TCR beta clonotypes dominating the ex vivo response.

TCRdb called the reads again in MiXCR, with one record for every CDR3 protein. The repertoire has roughly 500,000 distinct CDR3 sequences, about 15% of them found once; the top ten carry roughly a quarter. Source material: CD8+ T cells from PBMCs. The chain couples TRBV6-6 to TRBJ2-7; perhaps D is TRBD1 or TRBD2 (5 bases each). The sequence was collected from a human donor in good health (CMV status not recorded). Some clones in this sample may be carry-over from other donors' samples. The CDR3 nucleotides are TGTGCCAGCAGCCGCCGGGGCCAGGAGCAGTACTTC. It is translated as CASSRRGQEQYF.